This TCR beta chain was identified in a study of a mutant IDH1 vaccine in newly diagnosed glioma. Across the whole study: Commencement of vaccination occurred 4-6 weeks following radiotherapy alone, or concurrently with temozolomide cycles.

Clones were sequenced by immunoSEQ multiplex PCR, and TCRdb holds only the in-frame ones, with some missing. This table holds 40,000 or so clones, about nine tenths found once. Turning to this clone: As yet, its antigen is unknown.

The sample's time point: week 5, during vaccination. With topical imiquimod, each dose of the vaccine consisted of 300 ug of mutant IDH1 20-mer peptide. CDR1 is SGHNT, CDR2 YYREEE, per germline (reference sequence). V gave up 1 base and J gave up 0 bases, with 4 bases separating them. The CDR3 is made up of 13 amino acids. Sequencing was performed on PBMCs, taken from a glioma patient whose treatment included an IDH1 peptide vaccine. The clonotype originates from a man in his forties or fifties with glioma. The chain uses TRBV5-4 and TRBJ1-1; D remains ambiguous. The CDR3, as DNA: TGTGCCAGCAGCTTGAACCTGAACACTGAAGCTTTCTTT. Protein product: CASSLNLNTEAFF.